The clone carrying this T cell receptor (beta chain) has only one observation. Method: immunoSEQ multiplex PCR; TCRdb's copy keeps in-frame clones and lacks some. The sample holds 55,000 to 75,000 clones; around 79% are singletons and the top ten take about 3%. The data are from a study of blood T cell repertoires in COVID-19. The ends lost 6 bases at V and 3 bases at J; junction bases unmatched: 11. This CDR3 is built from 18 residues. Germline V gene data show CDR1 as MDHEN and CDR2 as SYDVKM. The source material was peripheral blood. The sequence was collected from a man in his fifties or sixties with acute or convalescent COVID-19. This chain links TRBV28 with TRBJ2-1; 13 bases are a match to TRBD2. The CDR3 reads CASSRTGLAGRHYNEQFF. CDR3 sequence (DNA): TGTGCCAGCAGCCGTACGGGACTAGCGGGGAGGCACTACAATGAGCAGTTCTTC.